This T cell receptor beta chain stems from a study of blood T cell repertoires in COVID-19. Turning to the study itself: Sources were T cells, B-cell-depleted T cells, or PBMCs; the material itself was cDNA or gDNA.

Per the authors' pipeline: Amplifying reference gene primers gave estimates of nucleated cell counts. This table comes from immunoSEQ multiplex PCR, and its TCRdb copy is limited to in-frame clones, with some not included. That table is the source of V, J and clone size, and D and trimming were worked out from the DNA. The sample contains 180,000 or so clones, 60% to 85% of which appear only once. A few counts support this clone. The V gene lost 6 bases and the J gene lost 2 bases, with 12 bases spanning the gap. There are 14 residues in the CDR3. Germline CDR1 is SGHTA and CDR2 is FQGNSA. Sequences were obtained from peripheral blood. The chain couples TRBV7-2 to TRBJ2-3; the D gene is possibly TRBD2 (5 bases). The source is a woman between 50 and 59 years old with active or convalescent COVID-19. For the CDR3, the DNA is TGTGCCAGCAGTACCGGGATACACACAGATACGCAGTATTTT. Translated, it gives CASSTGIHTDTQYF.